This T cell receptor beta chain was captured in a study of blood T cell repertoires in COVID-19. The CDR3 is 15 amino acids. Trimming took 3 bases from V and 7 from J; bases not matched to a gene: 4. Germline loops: CDR1 SGDLS, CDR2 YYNGEE. In the authors' methods: From reference gene primer amplification, estimates of nucleated cell counts were derived. Using immunoSEQ multiplex PCR, the repertoire was profiled, and TCRdb retains in-frame clones only, with some absent. That table is the source of V, J and clone size, and D and trimming were worked out from the DNA. The data contain around 250,000 clones, 91% of them seen just once; the ten biggest clones take up 0.95% to 1.5%. This clone occurred a few times.

V is TRBV9 and J is TRBJ1-6; 10 nucleotides agree with TRBD1. This clonotype was obtained from a human donor in a cohort exposed to, infected with or recovered from COVID-19 (not recorded which). The donor label of this sample is uncertain. Sequenced input: PBMCs or T cells enriched from blood (not recorded which). Here the CDR3 reads CASSGDRGRNSPLHF. Written as DNA, the CDR3 is TGTGCCAGCAGCGGGGACAGGGGCCGAAATTCACCCCTCCACTTT.